Listed below are T cell receptor beta chains from one sample, sequenced in a study of blood T cell repertoires in COVID-19. TCRdb's table, derived via immunoSEQ multiplex PCR, lists solely in-frame clones and lacks some. The table shows 15,000 to 20,000 clones, with about 81% occurring only once. Sample: peripheral blood. These receptors were collected from a man in his 60s with acute or convalescent COVID-19. Both conserved end residues are trimmed from each CDR3. Fields, in order: J gene, clone size, V gene, CDR3 protein. Clone size is given for some rows only: seen once, a few or many times, or a class if the clone is expanded.

J: TRBJ1-2
size: NA
V: TRBV2
CDR3: ASSVNRGDYGYT

J: TRBJ2-3
size: NA
V: TRBV5-1
CDR3: ASSSLAGGPTDTQY

J: TRBJ1-5
size: once
V: TRBV27
CDR3: ASRAGGGNQPQH

J: TRBJ1-1
size: NA
V: TRBV19
CDR3: ASSWQGTNTEAF

J: TRBJ1-2
size: once
V: TRBV4-2
CDR3: ASSQDVAGVGYT

J: TRBJ1-5
size: NA
V: TRBV4-1
CDR3: ASSQSTGNNQPQH

J: TRBJ1-4
size: NA
V: TRBV27
CDR3: ASRPPGANEKLF

J: TRBJ2-1
size: NA
V: TRBV5-1
CDR3: ASSSMGGVSYNEQF

J: TRBJ1-4
size: NA
V: TRBV12-3/TRBV12-4
CDR3: ASRSTGVGKLF

J: TRBJ2-7
size: NA
V: TRBV29-1
CDR3: SVEDRKGTYEQY

J: TRBJ1-5
size: NA
V: TRBV18
CDR3: ASSPGGASRNQPQH

J: TRBJ1-3
size: few
V: TRBV12-3/TRBV12-4
CDR3: ASSQYSGNTIY

J: TRBJ1-1
size: NA
V: TRBV7-2
CDR3: ASSNNRVENTEAF

J: TRBJ2-1
size: NA
V: TRBV7-2
CDR3: ASSLGPSGADYNEQF

J: TRBJ1-5
size: NA
V: TRBV7-2
CDR3: ASSLGTSNQPQH

J: TRBJ2-7
size: NA
V: TRBV6-6
CDR3: ASSYSQRAAEQY

J: TRBJ2-1
size: once
V: TRBV2
CDR3: ASSEGTRSF

J: TRBJ1-2
size: NA
V: TRBV30
CDR3: AWRGYNYGYT

J: TRBJ1-1
size: NA
V: TRBV10-3
CDR3: AINEQGPGMNTEAF

J: TRBJ1-1
size: once
V: TRBV2
CDR3: ASSPQPGEAF

J: TRBJ1-5
size: NA
V: TRBV6-5
CDR3: ASSYDGGGGQPQH

J: TRBJ2-3
size: NA
V: TRBV27
CDR3: ASSPRGAEDTQY

J: TRBJ1-2
size: once
V: TRBV5-6
CDR3: ASSFGATSPEYGYYGYT

J: TRBJ1-3
size: NA
V: TRBV19
CDR3: ASSVPTGTGNTIY

J: TRBJ1-4
size: NA
V: TRBV4-1
CDR3: ASSQEPPGGGREKLF

J: TRBJ1-5
size: few
V: TRBV12-5
CDR3: ASGFSGAGVHYSNQPQH

J: TRBJ2-5
size: NA
V: TRBV19
CDR3: ASSGTGEETQY

J: TRBJ1-1
size: NA
V: TRBV5-1
CDR3: ASSRNPTVNTEAF

J: TRBJ1-5
size: NA
V: TRBV12-5
CDR3: ASGSGTDNQPQH

J: TRBJ2-7
size: NA
V: TRBV18
CDR3: ASAAGTGRFYEQY

J: TRBJ2-3
size: NA
V: TRBV2
CDR3: ASSSGTRGGTDTQY

J: TRBJ2-7
size: few
V: TRBV24-1
CDR3: ATSDPSAASSYEQY

J: TRBJ1-1
size: NA
V: TRBV7-6
CDR3: ASSYGQGTEAF

J: TRBJ2-7
size: NA
V: TRBV7-8
CDR3: ASSFRGGGPYEQY

J: TRBJ1-1
size: few
V: TRBV5-6
CDR3: ASSSDVRTAGAF

J: TRBJ2-7
size: NA
V: TRBV6-5
CDR3: ASRARTGPYYEQY

J: TRBJ2-3
size: NA
V: TRBV24-1
CDR3: ATSDFLAGDTQY

J: TRBJ2-3
size: NA
V: TRBV18
CDR3: ASSPPWTGPDTQY

J: TRBJ1-2
size: NA
V: TRBV12-3/TRBV12-4
CDR3: ASSLTSGYGYT

J: TRBJ2-7
size: NA
V: TRBV2
CDR3: ASSYTTSGNEQY